Listed below are T cell receptor beta chains from one sample, sequenced in a study of control samples from healthy donors and cancer patients. Data came from immunoSEQ multiplex PCR; TCRdb stores just in-frame clones and leaves some out. The sample records 350,000 to 450,000 clones, about nine tenths being singletons. Sequenced: PBMCs. These receptors were taken from a man between 40 and 49 years old with head and neck cancer. Each CDR3 is given with its conserved first and last residue. Fields, in order: clone size, D gene, V gene, J gene, CDR3 protein, CDR3 DNA. A D gene is named only where the DNA matches it firmly. Expanded clones are given a class, and other clones once, few, many or no size at all.

>-|-|TRBV3-1/TRBV3-2|TRBJ2-4
CASSLASGRAKNIQYF
TGTGCCAGCAGCTTGGCCTCAGGGCGGGCCAAAAACATTCAGTACTTC
>-|-|TRBV5-6|TRBJ2-6
CASSPPVLGLRSGANVLTF
TGTGCCAGCAGCCCCCCAGTGTTGGGGCTTCGCTCTGGGGCCAACGTCCTGACTTTC
>few|-|TRBV2|TRBJ2-5
CASVFGGGRETQYF
TGTGCCAGCGTCTTCGGAGGGGGGCGAGAGACCCAGTACTTC
>-|-|TRBV24-1|TRBJ2-3
CATSDPRGRASTDTQYF
TGTGCCACCAGTGATCCCCGTGGTAGGGCGAGCACAGATACGCAGTATTTT
>once|TRBD2|TRBV13|TRBJ2-7
CASSLGLAGAFAPYF
TGTGCCAGCAGTCTAGGGTTAGCGGGAGCTTTTGCTCCGTACTTC
>-|TRBD1|TRBV7-2|TRBJ1-2
CASSGQENYGYTF
TGTGCCAGTTCGGGACAGGAGAACTATGGCTACACCTTC
>-|TRBD2|TRBV29-1|TRBJ2-5
CSVELISGRAPETQYF
TGCAGCGTTGAACTTATTAGCGGGAGGGCCCCAGAGACCCAGTACTTC
>-|-|TRBV28|TRBJ1-1
CASRQPGRTEAFF
TGTGCCAGCAGACAACCGGGGAGAACTGAAGCTTTCTTT
>few|-|TRBV6-5|TRBJ2-7
CASGPRVSEQYF
TGTGCCAGCGGGCCCAGGGTATCCGAGCAGTACTTC
>-|TRBD2|TRBV5-1|TRBJ2-3
CASSLLFSAGGFSDTDTQYF
TGCGCCAGCAGCTTGCTTTTTTCGGCGGGGGGGTTTTCGGACACAGATACGCAGTATTTT
>-|TRBD2|TRBV3-1/TRBV3-2|TRBJ2-1
CASSRDFSGRAGNEQFF
TGTGCCAGCAGCCGTGACTTTAGCGGGAGGGCCGGCAATGAGCAGTTCTTC
>-|TRBD2|TRBV28|TRBJ2-7
CASSLGASGGSYEQYF
TGTGCCAGCAGTTTGGGTGCTTCCGGGGGGTCGTACGAGCAGTACTTC
>-|TRBD1|TRBV18|TRBJ1-1
CATQGQKNTEAFF
TGTGCCACTCAGGGACAGAAGAACACTGAAGCTTTCTTT
>-|-|TRBV12-3/TRBV12-4|TRBJ2-2
CASSFTDTGELFF
TGTGCCAGCAGCTTCACCGACACCGGGGAGCTGTTTTTT
>-|-|TRBV5-6|TRBJ2-3
CASSSLGRPVPDTQYF
TGTGCCAGCAGTTCCTTGGGGAGACCGGTCCCAGATACGCAGTATTTT
>-|TRBD1|TRBV3-1/TRBV3-2|TRBJ1-2
CASSQVSRDRVSGYTF
TGTGCCAGCAGCCAAGTTTCTCGGGACAGGGTAAGCGGCTACACCTTC
>-|-|TRBV4-2|TRBJ1-1
CASSLTSQNTEAFF
TGTGCCAGCAGCCTGACAAGCCAGAACACTGAAGCTTTCTTT
>-|TRBD1|TRBV29-1|TRBJ1-2
CSVGTGDYGYTF
TGCAGCGTTGGGACAGGGGACTATGGCTACACCTTC
>-|-|TRBV6-5|TRBJ2-4
CASSYSSRGAKNIQYF
TGTGCCAGCAGTTACTCGAGTAGGGGTGCCAAAAACATTCAGTACTTC
>-|-|TRBV5-8|TRBJ2-2
CASSLASGGPGELFF
TGTGCCAGCAGCTTGGCCTCGGGGGGCCCCGGGGAGCTGTTTTTT
>-|TRBD1|TRBV7-9|TRBJ2-1
CASSRTGGDLMFYNEQFF
TGTGCCAGCAGCAGGACAGGGGGAGACCTTATGTTCTACAATGAGCAGTTCTTC
>-|TRBD2|TRBV10-1|TRBJ2-1
CASSEGLAGDNEQFF
TGCGCCAGCAGTGAGGGCCTAGCGGGAGACAATGAGCAGTTCTTC
>-|TRBD2|TRBV19|TRBJ2-7
CASSISSGSSYEQYF
TGTGCCAGTAGTATATCTAGCGGGAGCTCCTACGAGCAGTACTTC
>once|-|TRBV19|TRBJ2-1
CASSMGTQRNNNEQFF
TGTGCCAGTAGCATGGGGACACAACGGAACAACAATGAGCAGTTCTTC
>-|TRBD1|TRBV29-1|TRBJ2-7
CSGGQGSHEQYF
TGCAGCGGGGGACAGGGCTCACACGAGCAGTACTTC
>-|TRBD1|TRBV24-1|TRBJ1-3
CATSTLTPGQGLGGSGNTIYF
TGTGCCACCAGTACCCTTACTCCGGGACAGGGACTAGGTGGCTCTGGAAACACCATATATTTT
>-|-|TRBV11-2|TRBJ2-7
CASSLIRDVGYEQYF
TGTGCCAGCAGCTTGATCCGGGACGTGGGCTACGAGCAGTACTTC
>-|TRBD1|TRBV6-5|TRBJ1-1
CASSYSSRGAEAFF
TGTGCCAGCAGTTACTCGAGCAGGGGGGCTGAAGCTTTCTTT
>-|-|TRBV12-3/TRBV12-4|TRBJ1-2
CASSAGPYGYTF
TGTGCCAGCAGTGCGGGTCCCTATGGCTACACCTTC
>-|TRBD1|TRBV5-1|TRBJ2-3
CASSFPQGVPDTQYF
TGCGCCAGCAGCTTCCCCCAGGGGGTTCCAGATACGCAGTATTTT
>-|TRBD2|TRBV4-3|TRBJ2-7
CASSQDRGGSERGAYEQYF
TGCGCCAGCAGCCAAGATCGGGGAGGGTCGGAGCGGGGGGCCTACGAGCAGTACTTC
>-|TRBD1|TRBV6-4|TRBJ1-6
CASSQGQVGTSPLHF
TGTGCCAGCAGCCAAGGACAGGTTGGAACTTCACCCCTCCACTTT
>-|-|TRBV28|TRBJ1-3
CASSSQGSGNTIYF
TGTGCCAGCAGCTCACAGGGCTCTGGAAACACCATATATTTT
>-|-|TRBV24-1|TRBJ2-7
CATSGPGGYEQYF
TGTGCCACCAGTGGGCCCGGGGGTTACGAGCAGTACTTC
>once|TRBD1|TRBV19|TRBJ2-3
CASSIDRQGIADTQYF
TGTGCCAGTAGTATAGATCGACAGGGCATCGCAGATACGCAGTATTTT
>once|TRBD1|TRBV30|TRBJ1-1
CAWSWGQGARSTEAFF
TGTGCCTGGAGTTGGGGCCAGGGGGCTAGGAGCACTGAAGCTTTCTTT
>once|-|TRBV7-9|TRBJ2-7
CASSSLRSGSYEQYF
TGTGCCAGCAGCTCCCTTAGGTCTGGCTCCTACGAGCAGTACTTC
>-|-|TRBV21-1|TRBJ2-6
CATGVEPEGANVLTF
TGTGCCACCGGCGTGGAGCCGGAGGGGGCCAACGTCCTGACTTTC
>-|TRBD1|TRBV27|TRBJ1-6
CASSWGQGSSYNSPLHF
TGTGCCAGCAGTTGGGGACAGGGAAGCTCCTATAATTCACCCCTCCACTTT
>-|TRBD1|TRBV7-3|TRBJ2-1
CASSLTGQTNEQFF
TGTGCCAGCAGCTTAACGGGACAGACTAATGAGCAGTTCTTC
>-|-|TRBV6-5|TRBJ2-2
CASSSRDPTGELFF
TGTGCCAGCAGTTCCCGGGACCCCACCGGGGAGCTGTTTTTT
>few|-|TRBV24-1|TRBJ2-1
CATSDFRGASNNEQFF
TGTGCCACCAGTGATTTTCGGGGTGCTTCTAACAATGAGCAGTTCTTC
>-|-|TRBV4-2|TRBJ2-7
CASSQENLPPPRLYF
TGTGCCAGCAGCCAAGAAAATTTACCACCACCTAGACTGTACTTC
>-|-|TRBV27|TRBJ2-7
CASKRGGTYEQYF
TGTGCCAGCAAGAGGGGGGGGACCTACGAGCAGTACTTC
>-|TRBD1|TRBV3-1/TRBV3-2|TRBJ2-7
CASSQGQGREQYF
TGTGCCAGCAGCCAAGGACAGGGGCGGGAGCAGTACTTC
>-|-|TRBV27|TRBJ1-2
CASSLRGPLAYGYTF
TGTGCCAGCAGCCTGAGGGGACCCCTTGCCTATGGCTACACCTTC
>-|TRBD2|TRBV2|TRBJ2-7
CASSEPGLAVYEQYF
TGTGCCAGCAGTGAGCCGGGACTAGCGGTTTACGAGCAGTACTTC
>-|TRBD2|TRBV5-6|TRBJ2-1
CASSSGLAGASYNEQFF
TGTGCCAGCAGCTCGGGACTAGCGGGAGCTTCCTACAATGAGCAGTTCTTC
>-|TRBD2|TRBV18|TRBJ2-3
CASSLDGGGSTDTQYF
TGTGCCAGCTCCCTAGACGGGGGGGGTAGCACAGATACGCAGTATTTT
>-|-|TRBV28|TRBJ2-7
CASSTPGYEQYF
TGTGCCAGCAGTACTCCAGGGTACGAGCAGTACTTC
>-|TRBD2|TRBV13|TRBJ2-7
CASSSGENSYEQYF
TGTGCCAGCTCTAGCGGGGAAAACTCCTACGAGCAGTACTTC
>once|-|TRBV10-3|TRBJ2-2
CAIGGGVPGELFF
TGTGCCATCGGAGGGGGGGTTCCCGGGGAGCTGTTTTTT
>-|-|TRBV19|TRBJ1-1
CASSIVVEGVAEAFF
TGTGCCAGTAGTATAGTAGTCGAGGGAGTCGCTGAAGCTTTCTTT